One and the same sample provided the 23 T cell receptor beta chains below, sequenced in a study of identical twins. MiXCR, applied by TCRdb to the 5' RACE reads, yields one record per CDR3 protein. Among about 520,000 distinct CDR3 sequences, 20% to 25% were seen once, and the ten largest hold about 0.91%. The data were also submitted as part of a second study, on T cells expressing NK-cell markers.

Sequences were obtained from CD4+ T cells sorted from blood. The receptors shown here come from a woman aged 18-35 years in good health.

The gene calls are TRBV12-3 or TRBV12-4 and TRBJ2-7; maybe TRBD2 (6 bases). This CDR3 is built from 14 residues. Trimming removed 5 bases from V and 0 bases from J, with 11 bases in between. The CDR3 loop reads CASSRGAYSYEQYF. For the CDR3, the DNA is TGTGCCAGCAGTCGCGGGGCCTACTCCTACGAGCAGTACTTC.

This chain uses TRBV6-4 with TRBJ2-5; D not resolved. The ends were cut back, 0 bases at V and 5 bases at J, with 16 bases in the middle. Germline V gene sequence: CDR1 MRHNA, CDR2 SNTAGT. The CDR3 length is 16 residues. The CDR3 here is CASSDSSRDTGETQYF. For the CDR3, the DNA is TGTGCCAGCAGTGACTCGAGTCGAGACACTGGGGAGACCCAGTACTTC.

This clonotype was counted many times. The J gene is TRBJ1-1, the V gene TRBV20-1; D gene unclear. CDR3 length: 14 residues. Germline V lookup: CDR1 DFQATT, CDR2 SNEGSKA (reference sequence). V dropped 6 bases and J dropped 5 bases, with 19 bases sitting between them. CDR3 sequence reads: CSAPPRQVGTEAFF. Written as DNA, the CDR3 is TGCAGTGCCCCCCCACGGCAGGTGGGGACTGAAGCTTTCTTT.

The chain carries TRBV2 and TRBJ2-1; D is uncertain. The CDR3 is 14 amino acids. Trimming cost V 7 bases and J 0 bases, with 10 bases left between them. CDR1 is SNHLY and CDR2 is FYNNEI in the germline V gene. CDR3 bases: TGTGCCAGCAAGGTCGGCAGCTCCTACAATGAGCAGTTCTTC. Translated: CASKVGSSYNEQFF.

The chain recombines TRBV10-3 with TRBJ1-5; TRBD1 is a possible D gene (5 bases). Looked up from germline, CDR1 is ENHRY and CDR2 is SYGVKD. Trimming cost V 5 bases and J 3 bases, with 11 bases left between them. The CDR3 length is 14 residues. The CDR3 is CAISRGRDNQPQHF. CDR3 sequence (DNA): TGTGCCATCAGTAGGGGTAGGGACAATCAGCCCCAGCATTTT.

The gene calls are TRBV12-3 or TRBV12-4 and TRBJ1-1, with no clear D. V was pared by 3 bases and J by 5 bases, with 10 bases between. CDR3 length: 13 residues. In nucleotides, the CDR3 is TGTGCCAGCAGTTTGTACGCTGGAACTGAAGCTTTCTTT. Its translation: CASSLYAGTEAFF.

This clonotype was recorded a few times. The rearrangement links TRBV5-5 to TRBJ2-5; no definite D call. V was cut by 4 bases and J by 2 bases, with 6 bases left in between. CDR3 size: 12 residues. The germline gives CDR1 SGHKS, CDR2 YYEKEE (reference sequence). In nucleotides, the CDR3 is TGTGCCAGCAGCCGAGGACAAGAGACCCAGTACTTC. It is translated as CASSRGQETQYF.

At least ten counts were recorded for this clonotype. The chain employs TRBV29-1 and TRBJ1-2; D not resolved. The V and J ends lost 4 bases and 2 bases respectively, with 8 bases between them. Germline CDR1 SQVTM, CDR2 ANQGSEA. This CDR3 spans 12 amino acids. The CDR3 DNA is TGCAGCGTTGCCCCCGGCAACTATGGCTACACCTTC. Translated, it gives CSVAPGNYGYTF.

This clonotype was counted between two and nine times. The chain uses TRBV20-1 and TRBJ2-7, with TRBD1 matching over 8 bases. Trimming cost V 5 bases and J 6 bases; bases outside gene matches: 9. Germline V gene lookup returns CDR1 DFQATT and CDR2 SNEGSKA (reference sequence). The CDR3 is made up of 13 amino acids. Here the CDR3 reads CSAEVTGVGEQYF. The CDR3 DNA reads TGCAGTGCTGAAGTGACAGGGGTCGGCGAGCAGTACTTC.

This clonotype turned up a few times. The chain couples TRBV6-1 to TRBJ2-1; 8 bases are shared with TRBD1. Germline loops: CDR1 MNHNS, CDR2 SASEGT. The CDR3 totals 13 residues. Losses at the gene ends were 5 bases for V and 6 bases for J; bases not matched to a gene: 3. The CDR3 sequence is CASSRTGSNEQFF. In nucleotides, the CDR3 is TGTGCCAGCAGTCGGACAGGGAGCAATGAGCAGTTCTTC.

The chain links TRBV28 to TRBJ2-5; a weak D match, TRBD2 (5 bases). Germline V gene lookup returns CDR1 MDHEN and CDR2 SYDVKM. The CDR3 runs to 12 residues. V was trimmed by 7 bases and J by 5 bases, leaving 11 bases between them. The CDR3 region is CASTARGETQYF. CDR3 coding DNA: TGTGCCAGCACAGCCCGGGGTGAGACCCAGTACTTC.

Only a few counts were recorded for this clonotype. DNA for the CDR3: TGTGCCAGCAAGGGGCCGGGAACTGAAGCTTTCTTT. Its protein product is CASKGPGTEAFF. The chain employs TRBV12-3 or TRBV12-4 and TRBJ1-1; possibly TRBD1 for D (5 bases). The CDR3 loop spans 12 amino acids. The V end was cut by 7 bases, the J end by 5 bases, with 11 bases between.

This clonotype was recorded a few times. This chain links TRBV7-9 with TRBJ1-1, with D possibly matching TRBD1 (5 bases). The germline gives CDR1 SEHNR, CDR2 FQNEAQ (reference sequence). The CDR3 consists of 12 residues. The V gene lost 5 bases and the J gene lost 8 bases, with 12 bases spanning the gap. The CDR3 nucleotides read TGTGCCAGCAGCCCGATCCGGGACGAAGCTTTCTTT. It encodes CASSPIRDEAFF.

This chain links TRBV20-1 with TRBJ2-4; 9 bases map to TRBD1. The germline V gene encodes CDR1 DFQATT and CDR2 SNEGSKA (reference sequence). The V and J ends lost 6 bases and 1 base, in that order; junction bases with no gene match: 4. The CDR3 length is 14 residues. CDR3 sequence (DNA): TGCAGTGCACCTGGACAGGGGGCCAAAAACATTCAGTACTTC. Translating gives CSAPGQGAKNIQYF.

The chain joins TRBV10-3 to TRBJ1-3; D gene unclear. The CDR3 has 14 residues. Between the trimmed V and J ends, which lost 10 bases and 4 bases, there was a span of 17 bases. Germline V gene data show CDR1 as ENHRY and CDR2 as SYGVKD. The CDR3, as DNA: TGTGCCAGTATCGTCTCAAGGGCAGGAAACACCATATATTTT. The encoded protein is CASIVSRAGNTIYF.

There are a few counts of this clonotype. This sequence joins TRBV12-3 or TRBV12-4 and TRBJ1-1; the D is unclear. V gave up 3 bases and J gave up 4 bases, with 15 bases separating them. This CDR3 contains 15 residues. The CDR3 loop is CASSLPLRGRTEAFF. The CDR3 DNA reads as TGTGCCAGCAGTTTGCCCTTAAGAGGCCGCACTGAAGCTTTCTTT.

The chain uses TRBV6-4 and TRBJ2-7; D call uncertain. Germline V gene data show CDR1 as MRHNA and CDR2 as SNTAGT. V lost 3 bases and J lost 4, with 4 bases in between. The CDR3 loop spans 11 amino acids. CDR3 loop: CASSDGYEQYF. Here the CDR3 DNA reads TGTGCCAGCAGTGATGGATACGAGCAGTACTTC.

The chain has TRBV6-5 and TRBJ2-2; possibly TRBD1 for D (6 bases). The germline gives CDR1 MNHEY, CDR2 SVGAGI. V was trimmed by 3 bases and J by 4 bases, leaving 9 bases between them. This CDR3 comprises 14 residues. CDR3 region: CASSYGQITGELFF. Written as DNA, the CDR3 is TGTGCCAGCAGTTATGGACAGATCACCGGGGAGCTGTTTTTT.

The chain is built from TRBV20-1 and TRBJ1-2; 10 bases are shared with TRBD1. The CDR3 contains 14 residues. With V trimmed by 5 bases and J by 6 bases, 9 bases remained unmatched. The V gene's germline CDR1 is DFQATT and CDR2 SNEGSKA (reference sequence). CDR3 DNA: TGCAGTGCTTCCGGGACAGGGGATTGGAATGGCTACACCTTC. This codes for CSASGTGDWNGYTF.

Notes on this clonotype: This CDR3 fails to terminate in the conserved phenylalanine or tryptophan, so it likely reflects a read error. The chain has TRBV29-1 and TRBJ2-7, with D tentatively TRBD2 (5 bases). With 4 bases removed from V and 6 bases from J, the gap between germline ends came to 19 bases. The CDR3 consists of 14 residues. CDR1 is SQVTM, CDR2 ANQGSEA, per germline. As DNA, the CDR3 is TGCAGCGTTGTCTTTGGACGGTCTCTAGCCGAGCAGTACTAC. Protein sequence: CSVVFGRSLAEQYY.

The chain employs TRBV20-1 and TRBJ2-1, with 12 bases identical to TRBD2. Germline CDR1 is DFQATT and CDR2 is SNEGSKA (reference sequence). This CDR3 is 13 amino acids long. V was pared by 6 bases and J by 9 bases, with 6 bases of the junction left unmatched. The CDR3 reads CSAWTSGMGEQFF. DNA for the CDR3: TGCAGTGCCTGGACTAGCGGGATGGGTGAGCAGTTCTTC.

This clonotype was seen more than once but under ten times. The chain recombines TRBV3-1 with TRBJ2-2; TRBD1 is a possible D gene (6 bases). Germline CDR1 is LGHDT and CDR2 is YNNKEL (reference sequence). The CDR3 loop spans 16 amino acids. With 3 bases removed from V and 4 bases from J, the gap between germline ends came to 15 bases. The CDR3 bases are TGTGCCAGCAGCCATTGGGACACTGCAACCACCGGGGAGCTGTTTTTT. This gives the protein CASSHWDTATTGELFF.

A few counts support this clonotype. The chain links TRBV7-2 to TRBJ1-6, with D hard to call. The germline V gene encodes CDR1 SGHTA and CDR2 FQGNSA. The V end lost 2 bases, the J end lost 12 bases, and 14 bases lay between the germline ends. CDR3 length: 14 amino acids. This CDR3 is CASSLSPTFEPLHF. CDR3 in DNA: TGTGCCAGCAGCTTAAGTCCTACGTTTGAACCCCTCCACTTT. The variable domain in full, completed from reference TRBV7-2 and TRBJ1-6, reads GAGVSQSPSNKVTEKGKDVELRCDPISGHTALYWYRQSLGQGLEFLIYFQGNSAPDKSGLPSDRFSAERTGGSVSTLTIQRTQQEDSAVYLCASSLSPTFEPLHFGNGTRLTVT.